This T cell receptor beta chain was captured by sequencing in a study of blood T cell repertoires in COVID-19. Study-level information: The analysed material was cDNA or gDNA that came from T cells, B-cell-depleted T cells, or PBMCs.

This CDR3 is built from 12 residues. Per germline, CDR1 ENHRY and CDR2 SYGVKD. J lost 1 base, V lost 11 bases, and 4 bases had no gene match. This clone showed up just once. In the study's own analysis: By means of reference gene primer amplification, nucleated cell counts were estimated. The assay was immunoSEQ multiplex PCR, and TCRdb's table has in-frame clones only and misses some. V, J and clone size are taken as reported in that table, and D and trimming were inferred from the DNA itself. The table shows some 65,000 clones, with 93% occurring only once. This clonotype was obtained from a man between 65 and 85 years old with active COVID-19. This chain uses TRBV10-3 with TRBJ1-1, with TRBD1 identical over 7 bases. The source material was peripheral blood. The CDR3 DNA sequence: TGTGCCGCACAGGGGTGGAACACTGAAGCTTTCTTT. It codes for CAAQGWNTEAFF.